A selection of T cell receptor beta chains follows, all from one sample in a study of radiotherapy plus CTLA-4 blockade in lung cancer. The repertoire was sequenced with immunoSEQ multiplex PCR; TCRdb's copy has only in-frame clones and lacks some. The sample shows roughly 35,000 clones, roughly four fifths of them seen only once. The sample in question was peripheral blood, obtained from a patient treated with radiotherapy plus ipilimumab. The receptors originated from a human donor with non-small cell lung cancer that progressed on radiotherapy plus ipilimumab. Each CDR3 is given with its conserved first and last residue. D genes are given only for firm matches. Clone sizes are given selectively: once, few, many, or a class where the clone is expanded.

TRBJ2-1,TRBD2,once,TRBV7-7,TGTGCTAGCAGCCGCGGACTAGTTAGGGACAATGAGCAGTTCTTC,CASSRGLVRDNEQFF
TRBJ1-3,TRBD1,NA,TRBV5-5,TGTGCCAGCAGTATAAGGGGGCAGGACACCATATATTTT,CASSIRGQDTIYF
TRBJ2-2,TRBD2,NA,TRBV2,TGTGCCAGCAGTGTACCTAGCGGGGGGGCGAACACCGGGGAGCTGTTTTTT,CASSVPSGGANTGELFF
TRBJ1-2,TRBD1,NA,TRBV9,TGTGCCAGCAGCGTGGGGACAGGGGTTTACTATGGCTACACCTTC,CASSVGTGVYYGYTF
TRBJ2-1,TRBD1,once,TRBV28,TGTGCCAGCAGTCCGGGACAGGGCAATGAGCAGTTCTTC,CASSPGQGNEQFF
TRBJ2-1,NA,NA,TRBV7-2,TGTGCCAGCAGCTTATACGGGGAACTCTACAATGAGCAGTTCTTC,CASSLYGELYNEQFF
TRBJ2-7,NA,NA,TRBV29-1,TGCAGCGTTGTCAACGGTATCTCCTACGAGCAGTACTTC,CSVVNGISYEQYF
TRBJ2-5,NA,once,TRBV5-1,TGCGCCAGCAGCTTGCTGCCTAGCAGCCAAGAGACCCAGTACTTC,CASSLLPSSQETQYF
TRBJ2-1,NA,NA,TRBV27,TGTGCCAGCAGACAGTCGGGGGTCGATGAGCAGTTCTTC,CASRQSGVDEQFF
TRBJ1-1,NA,NA,TRBV5-5,TGTGCCAGCAGCTTCAATCAGGGGAACACTGAAGCTTTCTTT,CASSFNQGNTEAFF
TRBJ1-6,NA,NA,TRBV7-2,TGTGCCAGCAGCTTAGGGGGTTCACCCCTCCACTTT,CASSLGGSPLHF
TRBJ2-5,TRBD1,once,TRBV4-1,TGTGCCAGCAGCCATGGACAGGGACCGGAGACCCAGTACTTC,CASSHGQGPETQYF
TRBJ2-1,TRBD2,once,TRBV4-1,TGCGCCAGCAGCCAAATGACTAGCGGGGGGTACAATGAGCAGTTCTTC,CASSQMTSGGYNEQFF
TRBJ1-5,NA,few,TRBV27,TGTGCCAGCAGCCTACAGAGCAATCAGCCCCAGCATTTT,CASSLQSNQPQHF
TRBJ2-3,NA,NA,TRBV20-1,TGCAGTGGCGTGAGTGGAGATACGCAGTATTTT,CSGVSGDTQYF
TRBJ2-2,TRBD2,NA,TRBV2,TGTGCCAGCAGTGTAAAGCGGGGGCCCGGGGAGCTGTTTTTT,CASSVKRGPGELFF
TRBJ2-1,NA,NA,TRBV11-2,TGTGCCAGCAGCTTAGAGGCTAGCGTAGACGAGCAGTTCTTC,CASSLEASVDEQFF
TRBJ2-7,NA,NA,TRBV21-1,TGTGCCAGCAGCAAACAATTAGGACCCGAACGATACGAGCAGTACTTC,CASSKQLGPERYEQYF
TRBJ1-1,TRBD1,NA,TRBV7-9,TGTGCCAGCAGCTTAATCGGACAGGGCCCTGAAGCTTTCTTT,CASSLIGQGPEAFF
TRBJ2-1,NA,few,TRBV6-6,TGTGCCAGCAGTCCAAAGGGCCCCTACAATGAGCAGTTCTTC,CASSPKGPYNEQFF
TRBJ2-1,TRBD2,NA,TRBV7-2,TGTGCCAGCAGCTTAGCGGGGGGGAGGTTCGATGAGCAGTTCTTC,CASSLAGGRFDEQFF
TRBJ1-2,TRBD1,once,TRBV28,TGTGCCAGCAGGCGAGGGACAGGGAACTATGGCTACACCTTC,CASRRGTGNYGYTF
TRBJ2-3,NA,few,TRBV29-1,TGCAGCGTTGGGGAGAGGGGACGCACAGATACGCAGTATTTT,CSVGERGRTDTQYF
TRBJ1-2,TRBD1,NA,TRBV6-5,TGTGCCAGCAGCATAGGGACAGACTATGGCTACACCTTC,CASSIGTDYGYTF
TRBJ2-7,TRBD1,NA,TRBV7-9,TGTGCCAGCAGCCCGGGACAGGGTGACGAGCAGTACTTC,CASSPGQGDEQYF
TRBJ2-5,TRBD1,once,TRBV2,TGTGCCAGCAGGAAGGGGGCCCCTAGCCTCGGAGCCTTTGGGACCCAGTACTTC,CASRKGAPSLGAFGTQYF
TRBJ2-7,TRBD2,NA,TRBV4-2,TGTGCCAGCAGCACCAGGGCTAGCGGGGCCGAGCAGTACTTC,CASSTRASGAEQYF
TRBJ1-2,NA,NA,TRBV11-2,TGTGCCAGCAGCTTAGCAGCCGGGGGGAGTGGCTACACCTTC,CASSLAAGGSGYTF
TRBJ1-5,TRBD1,NA,TRBV6-1,TGTGCCAGCAGCCTGGACAGGTCCAATCAGCCCCAGCATTTT,CASSLDRSNQPQHF
TRBJ2-7,TRBD1,NA,TRBV6-1,TGTGCCAGCAGACTTACCGGGACAGGGGGCGACGAGCAGTACTTC,CASRLTGTGGDEQYF
TRBJ1-6,NA,NA,TRBV5-6,TGTGCCAGCAGCTTGGGCCCACAGAATGTTATGCAACCCCTCCACTTT,CASSLGPQNVMQPLHF